This T cell receptor (beta chain) was captured by sequencing in a study of shared clonotypes between healthy human individuals (dated by TCRdb to 2018 to 2021). As for the study more broadly: A couple of women and a few men aged 18 to 49 years were included in the cohort. Per donor, three plates each were used for CD4 naive and CD4 memory, two for CD8 naive, and one for CD8 memory. To estimate repertoire size and how much clonotype sharing occurs between individuals, the study deeply sequenced the blood TCR repertoires of roughly 5 healthy adults. Libraries were prepared and TCR repertoires were sequenced by different laboratories using diverse techniques, in order to increase sequencing depth and limit assay-specific biases. Leukapheresis yielded between about 0.85 and 10 billion PBMCs per donor.

Using the deep immunoSEQ assay, multiplex PCR amplified TCR CDR3 regions from genomic DNA. Genomic DNA extracted from each cell subset was distributed evenly over all wells of several immunoSEQ 96-well plates, and each plate served as one replicate. For sorted subsets, approximately 210 ng of genomic DNA, equivalent to 25,000 to 35,000 T cell genomes, went into each replicate PCR. Purified libraries were quantified with a Qubit 3.0 fluorometer, sized on a Bioanalyzer 2100, and re-quantified with the KAPA Library Quantification kit. Every immunoSEQ 96-well plate was sequenced on a separate single-read 150-cycle Illumina NextSeq 550 flow cell. From the authors' description of their analysis: Because the immunoSEQ output included only junctional sequences and no quality scores, the filtering could not be the same as the filtering used for full-length reads. To assign V/J genes and CDR3, sequences were annotated using PyIR, a Python wrapper for IgBLAST v1.9, with IMGT germline references. Reads were filtered out if the reads had weak V/J assignments (E-value above 1e-6), no CDR3, stop codons, out-of-frame junctions, or ambiguous translated residues. V3J clonotypes were defined as sequences sharing an identical inferred V gene, J gene, and CDR3 amino acid sequence. Percentage overlap between repertoires was calculated by dividing the number of shared unique clonotypes by the size of the smaller repertoire. Repertoire richness was assessed with RTK rarefaction, the Chao1 estimator, and Recon v2.1 estimates of unobserved clonotypes. For all TCRbeta clonotypes obtained by the gDNA method from a handful of donors, generation probabilities were computed with OLGA. In its TCRdb copy, this immuneACCESS table keeps in-frame sequences only and misses some clones. Where compared with another copy, unresolved V genes explain less than half of these, and the others have no known cause. V and J calls plus clone size are reproduced from that table; the DNA served to infer D and trimming. This sample comprises about 2.1 million clones, roughly 95% of them detected only once. Around 1.7% of the sample rests with the top ten.

Summary of the overall study and its limitations: When several donors were compared, the shared fraction of clonotypes was 5% to 6.5% for naive CD4, less than 4% for naive CD8, 2% to 2.5% for memory CD4, and around 0.4% for memory CD8. Even with the large sequencing depth, rarefaction of the sorted-subset datasets indicated that sequencing was incomplete. Sampling was restricted to blood, and TCR repertoires in tissues likely differ from the TCR repertoires found in blood. Based on pairwise subsampling, the degree of clonotype sharing among donors was expected to be affected by sequencing depth. Clonotypes shared by all four sorted-subset donors showed higher generation probabilities than non-shared clonotypes. Naive subsets generally had larger estimated clonotype richness than memory subsets did. The small number of donors limited the genetic and exposure-history diversity represented.

For the CD8 naive samples, CD45RO-negative cells were positively selected for CCR7, yielding a CD45RA+CCR7+ population from which TemRA cells were excluded. The donors were healthy, HIV-negative adults who had no recently reported acute infections or vaccinations. Every donor was a Caucasian adult living in Nashville, Tennessee, USA. Blood was obtained by leukapheresis, after which PBMCs were separated by Ficoll-Histopaque density gradient centrifugation and cryopreserved in liquid nitrogen vapor phase. Analytical flow cytometry was used to check the purity and quantity of each magnetically sorted T cell population. Each sorted fraction had its genomic DNA isolated and then quantified by UV absorbance on a Nanodrop 2000c. With regard to this clone: Its recognized antigen is unknown. Qualities for individual bases were not recorded, and no much larger clone is one base off.

Sequencing was performed on naive CD8+ T cells from PBMCs. Sample cell subset or site, as interpreted from the label and publication: CD45RA+CCR7+. The receptor's source is a man aged 18-30 years in good health. Some clones in this sample may be carry-over from other donors' samples.

The sequenced DNA: TGTGCCAGCACCAACCTCCTTAAACACACTGAAGCTTTCTTT. This encodes CASTNLLKHTEAFF. The sequence is built from TRBV28 and TRBJ1-1; there is no confident call for the D gene. The CDR1 and CDR2 encoded by the germline V gene are MDHEN and SYDVKM. The CDR3, cysteine through phenylalanine, is 14 amino acids long. The CDR3 DNA has 42 bases and is translated from base 1. The V and J ends are trimmed by 7 bases and 3 bases, leaving 15 bases between them.